The clone carrying this T cell receptor (beta chain) occurred a few times. This CDR3 is also generated by other DNA sequences in the sample. The data were obtained in a study of blood T cell repertoires in COVID-19. The method was immunoSEQ multiplex PCR; TCRdb's version includes in-frame clones alone and lacks a portion of them. Of tens of thousands of clones listed, 75% to 85% are singletons. This CDR3 spans 13 amino acids. Germline V gene data show CDR1 as LNHDA and CDR2 as SQIVND (reference sequence). With 5 bases removed from V and 2 bases from J, the gap between germline ends came to 10 bases. This TCR was sampled from a woman of 80 years or more with acute or convalescent COVID-19. The chain carries TRBV19 and TRBJ2-7; the D gene is possibly TRBD1 (6 bases). The sequenced material came from peripheral blood. The CDR3 region has the DNA TGTGCCAGTAGTCCGGGACAAACCTACGAGCAGTACTTC. Its translation: CASSPGQTYEQYF.